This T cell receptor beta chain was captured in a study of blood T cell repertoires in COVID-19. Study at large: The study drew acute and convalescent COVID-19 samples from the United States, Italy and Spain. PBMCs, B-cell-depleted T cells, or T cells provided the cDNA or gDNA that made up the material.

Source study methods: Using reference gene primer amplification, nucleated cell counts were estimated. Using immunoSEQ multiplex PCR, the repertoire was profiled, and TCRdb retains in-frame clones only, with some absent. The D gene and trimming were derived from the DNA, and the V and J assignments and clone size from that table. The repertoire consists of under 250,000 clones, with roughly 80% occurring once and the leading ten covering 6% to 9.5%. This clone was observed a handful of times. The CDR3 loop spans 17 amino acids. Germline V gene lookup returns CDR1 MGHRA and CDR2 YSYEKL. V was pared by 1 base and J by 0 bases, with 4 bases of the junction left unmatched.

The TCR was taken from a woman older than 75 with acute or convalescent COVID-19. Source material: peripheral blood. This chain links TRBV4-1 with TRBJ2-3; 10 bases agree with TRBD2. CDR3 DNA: TGCGCCAGCAGCCAAGTAACTAGCGGGGCTAGCACAGATACGCAGTATTTT. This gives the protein CASSQVTSGASTDTQYF.